The 9 T cell receptor beta chains presented below share a single source sample, sequenced in a study of T cell responses to AZD1222 COVID-19 vaccine. Profiling relied on immunoSEQ multiplex PCR, and the TCRdb table lists in-frame clones only, not all of them. The sample holds roughly 120,000 clones, around 84% seen once. The sample in question was peripheral blood, obtained on day 0 of AZD1222 vaccination. All receptors come from an adult in good health.

V and J are TRBV2 and TRBJ2-1; TRBD2 aligns across 9 bases. Germline-derived CDR1 and CDR2 are SNHLY and FYNNEI. The CDR3 is 14 residues long. V was pared by 7 bases and J by 6 bases, with 7 bases of the junction left unmatched. The CDR3 sequence is CASMKASGINEQFF. The CDR3 DNA reads as TGTGCCAGCATGAAGGCTAGCGGGATCAATGAGCAGTTCTTC. Variable domain in full (rest from reference TRBV2 and TRBJ2-1): EPEVTQTPSHQVTQMGQEVILRCVPISNHLYFYWYRQILGQKVEFLVSFYNNEISEKSEIFDDQFSVERPDGSNFTLKIRSTKLEDSAMYFCASMKASGINEQFFGPGTRLTVL.

V usage is TRBV12-3 or TRBV12-4 and J usage is TRBJ1-2, with 8 bases aligning to TRBD1. The junction had 6 bases not matched to a gene; V was cut back by 5 bases and J by 7 bases. The CDR3 is made up of 13 amino acids. This chain's CDR3 is CASSPTGVRGYTF. For the CDR3, the DNA is TGTGCCAGCAGTCCGACAGGGGTCCGTGGCTACACCTTC.

This chain links TRBV5-6 with TRBJ1-2; perhaps TRBD1 as D (6 bases). V was trimmed by 6 bases and J by 3 bases, leaving 15 bases between them. This CDR3 is 14 amino acids long. Per the germline V gene, CDR1 is SGHDT and CDR2 is YYEEEE. CDR3 amino acids: CASTPQGLDYGYTF. As DNA, the CDR3 is TGTGCCAGCACACCCCAGGGGCTGGACTATGGCTACACCTTC.

The chain links TRBV5-1 to TRBJ2-7; TRBD1 aligns across 7 bases. The J segment lost 0 bases and the V segment lost 1 base, leaving 1 base of the junction unmatched. The CDR3 loop spans 14 amino acids. Germline CDR1 is SGHRS and CDR2 is YFSETQ. CDR3 coding DNA: TGCGCCAGCAGCTTGACAGGGGCCTCCTACGAGCAGTACTTC. Protein product: CASSLTGASYEQYF. Drawing the rest from reference TRBV5-1 and TRBJ2-7, the complete variable domain is KAGVTQTPRYLIKTRGQQVTLSCSPISGHRSVSWYQQTPGQGLQFLFEYFSETQRNKGNFPGRFSGRQFSNSRSEMNVSTLELGDSALYLCASSLTGASYEQYFGPGTRLTVT.

The rearrangement joins TRBV5-6 to TRBJ2-5; TRBD2 agrees at 9 bases. The germline V gene encodes CDR1 SGHDT and CDR2 YYEEEE. The CDR3 contains 15 residues. Trimming took 0 bases from V and 4 from J; bases not matched to a gene: 4. The CDR3: CASSLGTSVVETQYF. The CDR3 DNA is TGTGCCAGCAGCTTGGGGACTAGCGTCGTAGAGACCCAGTACTTC.

This clone was counted once. The rearrangement links TRBV27 to TRBJ2-3; 7 positions agree with TRBD1. The CDR3 consists of 15 residues. Trimming cost V 3 bases and J 3 bases; bases outside gene matches: 6. CDR1 and CDR2 (germline): MNHEY, SMNVEV (reference sequence). CDR3 in amino acids: CASSFSPDRTDTQYF. The CDR3 DNA reads TGTGCCAGCAGTTTTTCACCGGACAGGACAGATACGCAGTATTTT.

J is TRBJ1-5 and V is TRBV4-2; TRBD1 matches 7 bases. Germline V gene lookup returns CDR1 LGHNA and CDR2 YNFKEQ. The CDR3 totals 17 residues. V was clipped by 3 bases and J by 0 bases; unmatched bases: 8. The CDR3 reads CASSQAAGTDSNQPQHF. The CDR3 DNA follows: TGTGCCAGCAGCCAGGCCGCCGGGACAGATAGCAATCAGCCCCAGCATTTT.

This chain uses TRBV19 with TRBJ1-3; tentatively, D is TRBD1 (5 bases). The CDR3 contains 16 residues. The germline gives CDR1 LNHDA, CDR2 SQIVND (reference sequence). V gave up 7 bases and J gave up 2 bases, with 18 bases separating them. The CDR3 nucleotides are TGTGCCAGTATTTCGGGACGCCTTCGGGCTGGAAACACCATATATTTT. This codes for CASISGRLRAGNTIYF.

The chain combines TRBV2 with TRBJ2-7; D might be TRBD2 (5 bases). This CDR3 comprises 13 residues. The germline V and J ends were trimmed by 6 bases and 5 bases, with 14 bases remaining between them. Germline values: CDR1 SNHLY, CDR2 FYNNEI. The CDR3 sequence is CASRPDSGNEQYF. In nucleotides, the CDR3 is TGTGCCAGCAGGCCGGACTCCGGGAACGAGCAGTACTTC.